These 18 T cell receptor beta chains were sequenced from one sample in a study of radiation and T cells in renal cell carcinoma. As to time point: baseline pretreatment blood. Specified treatment: 15 Gy SBRT to primary tumor, nephrectomy 4 weeks later. TCRdb's table, derived via immunoSEQ multiplex PCR, lists solely in-frame clones and lacks some. The profile covers approximately 110,000 clones, with approximately 78% appearing a single time and 2.5% to 3.5% taken by the ten largest. The specimen comprised blood, sampled from a patient whose treatment included radiotherapy and nephrectomy. Receptors were obtained from a woman aged 55-69 years with renal cell carcinoma.

This clone was found once. This chain connects TRBV6-5 to TRBJ2-7; 8 bases map to TRBD1. V gave up 6 bases and J gave up 3 bases; unmatched junction bases: 4. The CDR3 runs to 13 residues. Germline V CDR1 and CDR2: MNHEY, SVGAGI. This chain's CDR3 is CASSIDRGYEQYF. The CDR3 bases are TGTGCCAGCAGCATCGACAGGGGCTACGAGCAGTACTTC.

The chain carries TRBV6-6 and TRBJ2-2; a weak D match, TRBD2 (6 bases). The CDR3 contains 15 residues. The germline V gene encodes CDR1 MNHNY and CDR2 SVGAGI (reference sequence). V shed 7 bases and J shed 7 bases, with 19 bases lying between them. CDR3 sequence (DNA): TGTGCCAGCACCCAGCGCCCGTCGGGAGTCGGGGAGCTGTTTTTT. Its translation: CASTQRPSGVGELFF.

The rearrangement uses TRBV7-9 and TRBJ2-3; TRBD2 matches 10 bases. After removal of 2 bases from V and 0 bases from J, the junction contained 11 bases not matched to a gene. Germline lookup yields CDR1 SEHNR and CDR2 FQNEAQ (reference sequence). The CDR3 covers 19 residues. As DNA, the CDR3 is TGTGCCAGCAGCTTAAAGAGGCTAGCGGGGGAGGCTAGCACAGATACGCAGTATTTT. Translated: CASSLKRLAGEASTDTQYF.

V is TRBV6-6 and J is TRBJ2-5; D possibly corresponds to TRBD1 (5 bases). The CDR3 is 15 amino acids. In germline, CDR1 is MNHNY, CDR2 SVGAGI (reference sequence). V lost 6 bases and J 2 bases, leaving 16 bases between the germline ends. The CDR3 DNA follows: TGTGCCAGCAGCACACCCTCAGGGCGGCAAGAGACCCAGTACTTC. Protein product: CASSTPSGRQETQYF.

CDR3 loop: CAIAGTGNQPQHF. The CDR3 bases are TGTGCCATCGCCGGGACAGGCAATCAGCCCCAGCATTTT. The chain carries TRBV10-3 and TRBJ1-5, with TRBD1 matching over 7 bases. Trimming at V came to 8 bases and at J to 2 bases, leaving 3 bases not matched to a gene. CDR3 size: 13 residues. Germline values: CDR1 ENHRY, CDR2 SYGVKD.

The rearrangement links TRBV5-6 to TRBJ1-5, with TRBD1 as a possible D gene (6 bases). The germline CDR1 and CDR2 sequences are SGHDT and YYEEEE. The CDR3 loop spans 16 amino acids. Trimming took off 4 bases at V and 1 base at J, with 15 bases between the two ends. The CDR3 reads CASSLGRTGSNQPQHF. As DNA, the CDR3 is TGTGCCAGCAGCCTAGGACGCACAGGGAGCAATCAGCCCCAGCATTTT. The full variable domain, with the rest looked up from reference TRBV5-6 and TRBJ1-5, is DAGVTQSPTHLIKTRGQQVTLRCSPKSGHDTVSWYQQALGQGPQFIFQYYEEEERQRGNFPDRFSGHQFPNYSSELNVNALLLGDSALYLCASSLGRTGSNQPQHFGDGTRLSIL.

The genes are TRBV10-3 and TRBJ2-1; D possibly matches TRBD1 or TRBD2 (6 bases each). From germline, CDR1 is ENHRY and CDR2 SYGVKD. Trimming left V 2 bases short and J 5 bases short, with 13 bases between. The CDR3 is 15 residues long. The CDR3 bases are TGTGCCATCAGTGAGACGTGGGGGGCGAACAATGAGCAGTTCTTC. Translating gives CAISETWGANNEQFF.

This chain links TRBV21-1 with TRBJ2-5; TRBD2 is the table's D call and was not checked against the DNA. TRBV21-1 is deemed a pseudogene. The CDR3 contains 15 residues. The CDR3 DNA reads as TGTGCCAGCAGCAACGGACGGCGGGGGATTGGGGTCCGGTACTTC. Its protein product is CASSNGRRGIGVRYF.

The genes are TRBV18 and TRBJ2-1, with D possibly being TRBD2 (6 bases). Germline values: CDR1 KGHSH, CDR2 LQKENI. The CDR3 contains 16 residues. Trimming shortened V by 8 bases and J by 0 bases, and 17 bases separated the two germline ends. The CDR3 here is CASTRDSQRSYNEQFF. The DNA of the CDR3 is TGTGCCAGCACACGGGACTCCCAGCGCTCCTACAATGAGCAGTTCTTC.

This clone was observed once. The rearrangement links TRBV7-2 to TRBJ2-1; weak D call: TRBD2 (6 bases). CDR1 SGHTA and CDR2 FQGNSA come from the germline V gene. Between the trimmed V and J ends, which lost 5 bases and 10 bases, there was a span of 21 bases. CDR3 length: 15 residues. The CDR3 nucleotides read TGTGCCAGCAGCACCCGGGACTCCCCTGGTCGCGAGCAGTTCTTC. This encodes CASSTRDSPGREQFF.

V and J are TRBV5-1 and TRBJ1-2; 8 bases align to TRBD1. V lost 0 bases to trimming and J lost 8 bases; unmatched junction nucleotides: 9. The V gene's germline CDR1 is SGHRS and CDR2 YFSETQ. The CDR3 is 15 residues long. In nucleotides, the CDR3 is TGCGCCAGCAGCTTGGTGGGACAGGTTCACCAGGGCTACACCTTC. Residues: CASSLVGQVHQGYTF.

V and J are TRBV6-1 and TRBJ2-1; 7 bases line up with TRBD2. Germline CDR1 reads MNHNS; CDR2 reads SASEGT. V trimming: 3 bases; J trimming: 2 bases; junction bases outside the gene matches: 1. This CDR3 comprises 14 residues. DNA for the CDR3: TGTGCCAGCAGTGATAGCGGGCCCTACAATGAGCAGTTCTTC. It specifies CASSDSGPYNEQFF.

The chain employs TRBV11-3 and TRBJ2-3, with a tentative D call TRBD2 (5 bases). V shed 5 bases and J shed 3 bases, with 9 bases lying between them. The length of the CDR3 is 13 residues. Germline-derived CDR1 and CDR2 are SGHNT and YENEEA. CDR3 nucleotide sequence: TGTGCCAGCAGCCGAGGGCAGACAGATACGCAGTATTTT. It specifies CASSRGQTDTQYF.

This clone appeared once. The chain employs TRBV7-9 and TRBJ1-5, with 9 positions matching TRBD1. Trimming took 1 base from V and 0 from J; bases not matched to a gene: 7. The CDR3 contains 18 residues. The germline CDR1 and CDR2 sequences are SEHNR and FQNEAQ (reference sequence). CDR3 region: CASSLEPGTGSSNQPQHF. CDR3 coding DNA: TGTGCCAGCAGCTTAGAGCCGGGGACAGGGTCTAGCAATCAGCCCCAGCATTTT.

V usage is TRBV29-1 and J usage is TRBJ2-2; 11 bases align to TRBD2. CDR3 length: 18 amino acids. After removal of 4 bases from V and 1 base from J, the junction contained 11 bases not matched to a gene. Per germline, CDR1 SQVTM and CDR2 ANQGSEA. CDR3 sequence reads: CSVARWLAGGLNTGELFF. The CDR3, as DNA: TGCAGCGTTGCCAGGTGGCTAGCGGGAGGTCTGAACACCGGGGAGCTGTTTTTT.

In regard to this clone: Because the CDR3 is missing its conserved closing phenylalanine or tryptophan, this is likely a read error. This chain uses TRBV6-1 with TRBJ1-2; no firm D call. The germline V gene has CDR1 MNHNS and CDR2 SASEGT. The CDR3 is 17 residues long. V gave up 4 bases and J gave up 6 bases, with 24 bases separating them. CDR3 sequence reads: CASSALPGGAKMDGYTV. The CDR3, as DNA: TGTGCCAGCAGTGCCCTCCCTGGAGGTGCCAAAATGGATGGCTACACCGTC.

This rearrangement joins TRBV5-6 to TRBJ2-1; D is possibly TRBD1 or TRBD2 (5 bases each). The V end was cut by 2 bases, the J end by 9 bases, with 24 bases between. The CDR3 spans 17 residues. In germline, CDR1 is SGHDT, CDR2 YYEEEE. The CDR3 reads CASSFQVPGPGMGEQFF. The CDR3, as DNA: TGTGCCAGCAGCTTCCAAGTCCCGGGACCCGGAATGGGTGAGCAGTTCTTC.

This clone was counted only a few times. The J gene is TRBJ2-3, the V gene TRBV9; 9 bases line up with TRBD1. This CDR3 region has 15 residues. V lost 4 bases and J lost 5; bases outside the gene matches: 8. Germline V gene lookup returns CDR1 SGDLS and CDR2 YYNGEE. The CDR3, as DNA: TGTGCCAGCAGCTTAAGGACAGGGGTAGGAGATACGCAGTATTTT. This codes for CASSLRTGVGDTQYF. Full variable domain (missing parts from reference TRBV9 and TRBJ2-3): DSGVTQTPKHLITATGQRVTLRCSPRSGDLSVYWYQQSLDQGLQFLIQYYNGEERAKGNILERFSAQQFPDLHSELNLSSLELGDSALYFCASSLRTGVGDTQYFGPGTRLTVL.